The 2 T cell receptor beta chains below all came from one sample that was sequenced in a study of blood T cell repertoires in COVID-19. The method was immunoSEQ multiplex PCR; TCRdb's version includes in-frame clones alone and lacks a portion of them. The sample contains more than 95,000 clones, about 85% of which appear only once. The sample consisted of peripheral blood. These receptors were obtained from a man aged 60 to 69 with acute or convalescent COVID-19.

This sequence joins TRBV6-5 and TRBJ2-7; perhaps TRBD2 as D (6 bases). CDR3 length equals 13 residues. In germline, CDR1 is MNHEY, CDR2 SVGAGI. The V and J ends lost 6 bases and 2 bases respectively, with 11 bases between them. This chain's CDR3 is CASRGTATYEQYF. In DNA, the CDR3 is TGTGCCAGCAGAGGGACTGCAACCTACGAGCAGTACTTC.

The chain employs TRBV7-3 and TRBJ1-1; D may be TRBD1 (6 bases). The length of the CDR3 is 14 residues. The germline V gene has CDR1 SGHTA and CDR2 FQGTGA. Between the trimmed V and J ends, which lost 5 bases and 4 bases, there was a span of 14 bases. CDR3 residues: CASSLQGSGTEAFF. In DNA, the CDR3 is TGTGCCAGCAGCCTCCAGGGGTCCGGCACTGAAGCTTTCTTT.